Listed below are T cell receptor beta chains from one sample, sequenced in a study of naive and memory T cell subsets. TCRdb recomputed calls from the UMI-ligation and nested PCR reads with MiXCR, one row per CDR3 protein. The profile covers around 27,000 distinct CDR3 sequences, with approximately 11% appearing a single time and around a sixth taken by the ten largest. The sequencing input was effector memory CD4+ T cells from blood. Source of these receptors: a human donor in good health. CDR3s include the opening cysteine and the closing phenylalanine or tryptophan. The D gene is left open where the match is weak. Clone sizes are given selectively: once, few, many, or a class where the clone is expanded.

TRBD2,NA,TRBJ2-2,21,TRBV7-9,TGTGCCAGCAGCTTCAGAGGCTCGTCTAGCGGGGGACAGGCGAACACCGGGGAGCTGTTTTTT,CASSFRGSSSGGQANTGELFF
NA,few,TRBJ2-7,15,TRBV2,TGTGCCAGCAGGTTAATGGCAGGGAGCTCCTACGAGCAGTACTTC,CASRLMAGSSYEQYF
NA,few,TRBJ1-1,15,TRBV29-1,TGCAGCGTTGAAAGGGCCGGGACGGGGAACACTGAAGCTTTCTTT,CSVERAGTGNTEAFF
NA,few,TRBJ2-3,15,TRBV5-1,TGCGCCAGCAGCTTGAGACCGGAGGACACAGATACGCAGTATTTT,CASSLRPEDTDTQYF
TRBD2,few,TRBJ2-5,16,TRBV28,TGTGCCAGCAGTTTGGGGGGGATTGGAAAGAAAGAGACCCAGTACTTC,CASSLGGIGKKETQYF
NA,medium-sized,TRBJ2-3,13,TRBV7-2,TGTGCCAGCAGCCCAAACGGACTAGATACGCAGTATTTT,CASSPNGLDTQYF
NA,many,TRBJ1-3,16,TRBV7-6,TGTGCCAGCAGCTTAGAGGCAGGGGAGGCTGGAAACACCATATATTTT,CASSLEAGEAGNTIYF
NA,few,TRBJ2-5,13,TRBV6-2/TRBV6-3,TGTGCCAGCAGTGCCCAAACCGGGACTCCTTCTCCCTTC,CASSAQTGTPSPF
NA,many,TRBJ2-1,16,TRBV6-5,TGTGCCAGCAGTTACTCGCCCGGACGGGGAGGGGGTGAGCAGTTCTTC,CASSYSPGRGGGEQFF
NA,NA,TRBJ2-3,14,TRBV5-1,TGCGCCAGCAGCTTGGAAGGGTACCGAGATACGCAGTATTTT,CASSLEGYRDTQYF
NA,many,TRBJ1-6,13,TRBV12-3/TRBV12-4,TGTGCCAGCAGTTTTGCAGATAATTCACCCCTCCACTTT,CASSFADNSPLHF
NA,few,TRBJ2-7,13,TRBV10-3,TGTGCCGCTCATGGGGGGGCCGCCTACGAGCAGTACTTC,CAAHGGAAYEQYF
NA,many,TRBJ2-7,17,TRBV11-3,TGTGCCAGCAGCTCATGCCTGGACAGCCCCGGGCGCTGCGAGCAGTACTTC,CASSSCLDSPGRCEQYF
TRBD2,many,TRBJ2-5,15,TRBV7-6,TGTGCCAGCAGTCCCGTAGCGGGAGTAAAAGAGACCCAGTACTTC,CASSPVAGVKETQYF
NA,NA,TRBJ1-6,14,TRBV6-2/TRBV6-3,TGTGCCAGCAGTTACGGACAGACCAATTCACCCCTCCACTTT,CASSYGQTNSPLHF
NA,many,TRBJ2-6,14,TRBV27,TGTGCCAGCAGGTCCTACTCTGGGGCCAACGTCCTGACTTTC,CASRSYSGANVLTF
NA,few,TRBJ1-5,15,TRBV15,TGTGCCACCAGCAGAGATTCTCAGGTCAATCAGCCCCAGCATTTT,CATSRDSQVNQPQHF
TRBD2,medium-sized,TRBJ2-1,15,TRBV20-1,TGCAGTGCTAGATCGAGACTAGCGGGAGGTACTGAGCAGTTCTTC,CSARSRLAGGTEQFF
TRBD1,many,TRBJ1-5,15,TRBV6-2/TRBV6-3,TGTGCCAGCAGTTACTCGGGACAGAGCAATCAGCCCCAGCATTTT,CASSYSGQSNQPQHF
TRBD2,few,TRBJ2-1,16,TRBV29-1,TGCAGCGTCAAAAGATACCCGACTAGCGGTTACAATGAGCAGTTCTTC,CSVKRYPTSGYNEQFF
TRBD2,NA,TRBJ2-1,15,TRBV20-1,TGCAGTGCTAGGCCCCCGGTAGCGGGTCACAATGAGCAGTTCTTC,CSARPPVAGHNEQFF
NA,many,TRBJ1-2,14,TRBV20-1,TGCAGTGCTAGAGATCATCAGGAGCTCTATGGCTACACCTTC,CSARDHQELYGYTF
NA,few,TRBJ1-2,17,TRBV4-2,TGTGCCAGCAGCCCGACCTATCGGGACGCCAATAACTATGGCTACACCTTC,CASSPTYRDANNYGYTF
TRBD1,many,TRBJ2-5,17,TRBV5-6,TGTGCCAGCAGCCGCCGTCCCGGGACAGGGGTACAAGAGACCCAGTACTTC,CASSRRPGTGVQETQYF